Reported below is one T cell receptor beta chain. CDR3 size: 12 residues. V was pared by 3 bases and J by 5 bases, with 10 bases between. Germline CDR1 and CDR2: DFQATT and SNEGSKA (reference sequence). The data belong to a study of CD8 T cells in Susac syndrome. Random hexamers were used to reverse transcribe an amount of roughly 0.45 to 1 ug RNA. An immunoSEQ multiplex PCR amplified TCR beta CDR3 over 54 Vbeta and 13 Jbeta. TCRdb recomputed calls from the immunoSEQ multiplex PCR reads with MiXCR, one row per CDR3 protein. The data contain about 140,000 distinct CDR3 sequences, around 94% of them singletons. The controls, all healthy donors, were matched for age and sex. The authors negatively isolated CD8+ and CD4+ T cells and FACS-enriched TEMRA cells.

This rearrangement joins TRBV20-1 to TRBJ2-5; TRBD1 is a possible D gene (6 bases). This clonotype was obtained from a human donor in good health. Source material: CD8+ T cells from PBMCs. CDR3 in DNA: TGCAGTGCTAGTCCCGACAGGGAGACCCAGTACTTC. It codes for CSASPDRETQYF.